This TCR beta chain originates from a study of T cell repertoires in cytomegalovirus infection. Study as a whole: Public TCR beta signature analysis indicated the presence of both CMV infection and matching HLA type.

Broader study findings: The ex vivo response showed dominance by HLA-C-restricted CMV-specific TCR beta clonotypes. Identification of carriers of CMV plus the relevant HLA was achieved through cumulative public TCR beta family frequency.

Germline CDR1 is MDHEN and CDR2 is SYDVKM. V gave up 6 bases and J gave up 2 bases; unmatched junction bases: 6. This CDR3 comprises 16 residues. TCRdb ran MiXCR on the reads and lists one entry per CDR3 protein. The sample holds some 230,000 distinct CDR3 sequences, under 25% seen once. This clonotype was counted only a few times. The antigen remains unidentified. V usage is TRBV28 and J usage is TRBJ2-3; TRBD1 matches at 12 bases. Material: CD8+ T cells from PBMCs. This TCR was recovered from a human donor in good health (CMV status not recorded). Some clones in this sample may be carry-over from other donors' samples. CDR3 nucleotide sequence: TGTGCCAGCAGCCTCCGGGACAGGGGGCCCACAGATACGCAGTATTTT. As protein: CASSLRDRGPTDTQYF.